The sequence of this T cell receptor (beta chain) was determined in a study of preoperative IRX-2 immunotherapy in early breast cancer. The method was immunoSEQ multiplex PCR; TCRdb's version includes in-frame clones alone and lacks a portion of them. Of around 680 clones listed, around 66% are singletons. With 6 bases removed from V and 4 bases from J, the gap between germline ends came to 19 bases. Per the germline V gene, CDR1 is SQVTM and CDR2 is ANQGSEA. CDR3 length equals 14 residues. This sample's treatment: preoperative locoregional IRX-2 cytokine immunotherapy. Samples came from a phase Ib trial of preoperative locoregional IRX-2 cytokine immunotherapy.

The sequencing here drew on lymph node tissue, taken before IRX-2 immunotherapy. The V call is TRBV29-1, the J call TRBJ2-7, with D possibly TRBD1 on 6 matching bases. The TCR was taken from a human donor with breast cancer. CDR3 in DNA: TGCAGCGTGGAGACAGGTGACCATGCATACGAGCAGTACTTC. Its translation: CSVETGDHAYEQYF.